This T cell receptor (beta chain) is drawn from a study of radiotherapy plus CTLA-4 blockade in lung cancer. Study-wide results and limits: An expansion of tumor-derived TCR clones occurred in blood after radiotherapy plus ipilimumab. Reportedly, early blood T cell clone dynamics best predicted response, with interferon-beta.

The CDR3 is 16 residues long. V dropped 6 bases and J dropped 6; count of bases not matched to a gene: 13. Germline CDR1 and CDR2: LNHDA and SQIVND (reference sequence). Remarks on this clone: Its specificity is not known.

Clones were read by immunoSEQ multiplex PCR, and TCRdb kept only the in-frame ones, dropping some. Among over 45,000 clones listed, roughly 80% were seen once. Patients with chemo-refractory metastatic non-small-cell lung cancer received focal radiation plus CTLA-4 blockade with ipilimumab. This clonotype originated in a human donor with non-small cell lung cancer who had a complete response to radiotherapy plus ipilimumab. Sequenced material: peripheral blood, taken from a patient treated with radiotherapy plus ipilimumab. This chain uses TRBV19 with TRBJ1-5; 8 nucleotides line up with TRBD1. In DNA form, the CDR3 reads TGTGCCAGTAGGCGGGCAGGGGGCTGGCAGGGTCAGCCCCAGCATTTT. Encoded protein: CASRRAGGWQGQPQHF.